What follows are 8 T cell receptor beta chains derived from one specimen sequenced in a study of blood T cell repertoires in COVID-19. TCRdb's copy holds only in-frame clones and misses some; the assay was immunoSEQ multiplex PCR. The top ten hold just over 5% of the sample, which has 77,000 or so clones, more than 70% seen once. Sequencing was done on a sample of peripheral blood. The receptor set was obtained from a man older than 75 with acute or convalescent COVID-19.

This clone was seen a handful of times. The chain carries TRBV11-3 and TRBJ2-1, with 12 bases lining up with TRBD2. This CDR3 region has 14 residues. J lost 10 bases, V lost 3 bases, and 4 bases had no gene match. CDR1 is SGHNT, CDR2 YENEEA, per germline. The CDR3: CASSFLAGGGEQFF. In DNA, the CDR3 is TGTGCCAGCAGCTTTCTAGCGGGAGGGGGGGAGCAGTTCTTC.

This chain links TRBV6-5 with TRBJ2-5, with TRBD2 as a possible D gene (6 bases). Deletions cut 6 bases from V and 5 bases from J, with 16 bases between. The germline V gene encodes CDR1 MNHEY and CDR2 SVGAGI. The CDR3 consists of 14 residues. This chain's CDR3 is CASRGGPGVETQYF. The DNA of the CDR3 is TGTGCCAGCAGGGGCGGTCCGGGAGTGGAGACCCAGTACTTC.

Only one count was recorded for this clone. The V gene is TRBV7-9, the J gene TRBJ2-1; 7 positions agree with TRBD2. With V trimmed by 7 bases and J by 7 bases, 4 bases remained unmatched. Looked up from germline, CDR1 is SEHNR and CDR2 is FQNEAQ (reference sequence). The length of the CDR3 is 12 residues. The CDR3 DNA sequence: TGTGCCAGCACTTCGGGGGGAAATGAGCAGTTCTTC. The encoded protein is CASTSGGNEQFF.

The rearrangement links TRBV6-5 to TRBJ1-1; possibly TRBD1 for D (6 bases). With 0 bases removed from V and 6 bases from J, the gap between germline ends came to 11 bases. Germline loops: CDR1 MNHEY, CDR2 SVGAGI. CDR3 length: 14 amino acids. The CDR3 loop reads CASSYSTGGPEAFF. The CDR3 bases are TGTGCCAGCAGTTACTCGACGGGGGGCCCTGAAGCTTTCTTT.

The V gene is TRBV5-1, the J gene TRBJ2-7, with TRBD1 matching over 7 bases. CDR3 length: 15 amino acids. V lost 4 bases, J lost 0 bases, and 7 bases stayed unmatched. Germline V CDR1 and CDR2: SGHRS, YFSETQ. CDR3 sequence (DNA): TGCGCCAGCAGCCGAGGGGACAGTAGCTCCTACGAGCAGTACTTC. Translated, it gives CASSRGDSSSYEQYF.

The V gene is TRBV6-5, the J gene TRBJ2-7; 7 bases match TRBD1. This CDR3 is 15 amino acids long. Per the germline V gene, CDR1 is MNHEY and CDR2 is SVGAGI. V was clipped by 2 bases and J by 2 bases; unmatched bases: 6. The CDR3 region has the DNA TGTGCCAGCAGTTACCATACAGGGGCGACCTACGAGCAGTACTTC. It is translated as CASSYHTGATYEQYF.

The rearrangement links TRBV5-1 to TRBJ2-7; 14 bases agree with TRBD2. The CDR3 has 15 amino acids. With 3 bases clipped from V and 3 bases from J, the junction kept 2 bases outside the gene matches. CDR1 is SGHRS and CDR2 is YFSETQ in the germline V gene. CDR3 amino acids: CASSSGLAGGYEQYF. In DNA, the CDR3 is TGCGCCAGCAGCTCAGGACTAGCGGGGGGCTACGAGCAGTACTTC.

The CDR3 bases are TGTGCCAGCAGTGGATTGGACAGGGACTATGGCTACACCTTC. Protein: CASSGLDRDYGYTF. The chain is built from TRBV25-1 and TRBJ1-2; TRBD1 matches at 8 bases. Germline CDR1 and CDR2: MGHDK and SYGVNS. CDR3 length: 14 amino acids. The V gene end was trimmed by 4 bases and the J gene end by 3 bases; junction bases not matched to a gene: 4.